Presented here are 8 T cell receptor beta chains from one specimen sequenced in a study of CXCR3-negative and CXCR3-positive naive CD8 T cells. Each TRB cDNA library was prepared by 5' RACE (with UMI labels). TCRdb reprocessed the 5' RACE reads and stores each CDR3 protein as one record, lacking DNA. In all, the sample yields over 100,000 distinct CDR3 sequences. Sequencing was carried out using naive CXCR3- CD8+ T cells from blood. Subset indicated: CD45RO-CCR7+CD27+CD95- naive CD8+ T cells lacking CXCR3 (TNR3-). The source is a human donor in good health. Some clones in this sample may be carry-over from other donors' samples.

V is TRBV12-3 or TRBV12-4 and J is TRBJ1-1; TCRdb's D call of TRBD1 is untestable without DNA. The CDR3 length is 17 residues. CDR3 loop: CASSPGGAVPMNTEAFF.

J is TRBJ2-7 and V is TRBV29-1; TCRdb proposes TRBD1, but this gene call is untestable without DNA. Germline V gene sequence: CDR1 SQVTM, CDR2 ANQGSEA. CDR3 size: 13 residues. The CDR3 reads CSARDSLSYEQYF.

V usage is TRBV9 and J usage is TRBJ2-3; lacking DNA, the TRBD1 call made by TCRdb goes unchecked. Germline V lookup: CDR1 SGDLS, CDR2 YYNGEE. The CDR3 has 16 amino acids. This CDR3 reads CASSVGSWGVADTQYF.

The chain joins TRBV29-1 to TRBJ1-2; TCRdb's D gene call, TRBD1, goes unchecked for lack of DNA. The CDR3 runs to 12 residues. Germline V gene data show CDR1 as SQVTM and CDR2 as ANQGSEA. The CDR3 here is CSVYRNNYGYTF. Using reference TRBV29-1 and TRBJ1-2 for the parts outside the CDR3, the full variable domain is SAVISQKPSRDICQRGTSLTIQCQVDSQVTMMFWYRQQPGQSLTLIATANQGSEATYESGFVIDKFPISRPNLTFSTLTVSNMSPEDSSIYLCSVYRNNYGYTFGSGTRLTVV.

The chain uses TRBV29-1 and TRBJ2-1; lacking DNA, the TRBD1 call made by TCRdb goes unchecked. CDR3 size: 15 residues. Looked up from germline, CDR1 is SQVTM and CDR2 is ANQGSEA. Here the CDR3 reads CSVGPGGVTYNEQFF.

The chain links TRBV4-3 to TRBJ1-1. Germline lookup yields CDR1 LGHNA and CDR2 YSLEER. The CDR3 covers 13 residues. The CDR3 is CASSQVSGTEAFF.

The chain uses TRBV4-3 and TRBJ2-2; the D call of TRBD1 rests on TCRdb alone, since no DNA is present to check it. Germline loops: CDR1 LGHNA, CDR2 YSLEER. The CDR3 is 17 amino acids. The CDR3 here is CASSQARAGGNTGELFF.

The V gene is TRBV29-1, the J gene TRBJ1-1; TCRdb returns TRBD1, unconfirmable since there is no DNA. The CDR3 totals 13 residues. The germline gives CDR1 SQVTM, CDR2 ANQGSEA. The CDR3 here is CSVVSGQEVEAFF.